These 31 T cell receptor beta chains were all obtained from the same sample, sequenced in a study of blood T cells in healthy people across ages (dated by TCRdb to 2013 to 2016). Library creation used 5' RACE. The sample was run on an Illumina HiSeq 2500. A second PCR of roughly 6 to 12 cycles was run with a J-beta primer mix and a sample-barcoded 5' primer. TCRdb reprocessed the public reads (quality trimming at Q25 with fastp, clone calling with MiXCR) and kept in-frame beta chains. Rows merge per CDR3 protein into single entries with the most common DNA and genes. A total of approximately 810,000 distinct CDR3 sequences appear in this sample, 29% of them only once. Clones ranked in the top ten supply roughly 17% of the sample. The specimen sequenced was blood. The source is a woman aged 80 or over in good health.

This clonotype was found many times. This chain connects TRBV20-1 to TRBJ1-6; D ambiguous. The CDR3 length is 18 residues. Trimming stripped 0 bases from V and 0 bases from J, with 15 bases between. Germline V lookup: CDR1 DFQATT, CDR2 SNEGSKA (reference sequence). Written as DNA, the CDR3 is TGCAGTGCTAGAGACTGGAGGGATTTGAGCTCCTATAATTCACCCCTCCACTTT. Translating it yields CSARDWRDLSSYNSPLHF.

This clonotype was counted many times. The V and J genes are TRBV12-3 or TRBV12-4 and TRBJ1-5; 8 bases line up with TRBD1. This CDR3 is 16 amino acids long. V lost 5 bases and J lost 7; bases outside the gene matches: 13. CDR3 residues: CASSSGRTGSEQPQHF. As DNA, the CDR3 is TGTGCCAGCAGTAGCGGGAGGACAGGGTCGGAACAGCCCCAGCATTTT.

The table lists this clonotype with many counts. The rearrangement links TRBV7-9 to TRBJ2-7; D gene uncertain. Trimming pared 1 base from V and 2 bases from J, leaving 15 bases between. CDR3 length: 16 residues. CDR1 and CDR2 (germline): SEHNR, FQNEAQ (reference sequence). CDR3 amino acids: CASSLGGGLGTYEQYF. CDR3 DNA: TGTGCCAGCAGCTTAGGTGGTGGCCTGGGGACCTACGAGCAGTACTTC. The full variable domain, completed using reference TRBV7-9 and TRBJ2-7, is DTGVSQNPRHKITKRGQNVTFRCDPISEHNRLYWYRQTLGQGPEFLTYFQNEAQLEKSRLLSDRFSAERPKGSFSTLEIQRTEQGDSAMYLCASSLGGGLGTYEQYFGPGTRLTVT.

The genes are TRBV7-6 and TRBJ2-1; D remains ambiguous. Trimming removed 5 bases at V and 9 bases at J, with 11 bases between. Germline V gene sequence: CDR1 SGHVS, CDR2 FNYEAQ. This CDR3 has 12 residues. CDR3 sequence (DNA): TGTGCCAGCAGCCCCCCAATGGGTGAGCAGTTCTTC. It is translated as CASSPPMGEQFF.

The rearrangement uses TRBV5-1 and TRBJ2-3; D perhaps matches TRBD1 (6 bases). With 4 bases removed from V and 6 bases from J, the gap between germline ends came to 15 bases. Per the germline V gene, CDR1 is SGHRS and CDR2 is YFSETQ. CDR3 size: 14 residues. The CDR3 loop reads CASSRVGGSDTQYF. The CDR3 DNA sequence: TGCGCCAGCAGCCGGGTAGGGGGATCGGATACGCAGTATTTT.

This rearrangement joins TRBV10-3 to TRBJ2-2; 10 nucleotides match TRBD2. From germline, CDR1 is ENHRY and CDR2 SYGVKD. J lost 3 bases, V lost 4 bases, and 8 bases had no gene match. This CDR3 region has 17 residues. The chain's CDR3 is CAISGIAGGSDTGELFF. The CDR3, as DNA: TGTGCCATCAGTGGTATAGCGGGGGGCTCAGACACCGGGGAGCTGTTTTTT.

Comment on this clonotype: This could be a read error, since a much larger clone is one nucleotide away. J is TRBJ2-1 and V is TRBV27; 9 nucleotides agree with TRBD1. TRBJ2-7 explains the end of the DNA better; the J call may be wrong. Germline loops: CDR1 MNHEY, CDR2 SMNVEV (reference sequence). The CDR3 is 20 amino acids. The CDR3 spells CASSLLRDRDFLSSYNEQYF. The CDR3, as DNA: TGTGCCAGCAGCCTACTCCGGGACAGGGACTTTCTAAGCTCCTACAATGAGCAGTACTTC.

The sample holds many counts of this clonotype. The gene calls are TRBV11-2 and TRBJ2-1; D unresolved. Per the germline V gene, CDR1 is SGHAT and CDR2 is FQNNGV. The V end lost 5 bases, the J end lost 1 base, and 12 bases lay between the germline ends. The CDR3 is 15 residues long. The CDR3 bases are TGTGCCAGCAGCAAAGCTGGGTTTTCCTACAATGAGCAGTTCTTC. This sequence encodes CASSKAGFSYNEQFF.

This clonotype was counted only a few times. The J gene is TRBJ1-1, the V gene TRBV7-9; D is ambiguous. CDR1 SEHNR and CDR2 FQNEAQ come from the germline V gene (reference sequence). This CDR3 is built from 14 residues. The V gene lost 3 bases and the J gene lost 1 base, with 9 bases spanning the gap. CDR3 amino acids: CASSLVNGNTEAFF. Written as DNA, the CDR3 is TGTGCCAGCAGCTTGGTCAACGGGAACACTGAAGCTTTCTTT. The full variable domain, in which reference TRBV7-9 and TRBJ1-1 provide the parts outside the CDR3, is DTGVSQNPRHKITKRGQNVTFRCDPISEHNRLYWYRQTLGQGPEFLTYFQNEAQLEKSRLLSDRFSAERPKGSFSTLEIQRTEQGDSAMYLCASSLVNGNTEAFFGQGTRLTVV.

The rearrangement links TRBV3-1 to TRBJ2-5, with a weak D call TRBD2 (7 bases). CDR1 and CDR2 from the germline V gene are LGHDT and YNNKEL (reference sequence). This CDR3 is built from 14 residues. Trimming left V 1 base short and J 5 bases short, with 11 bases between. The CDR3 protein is CASSQVAGAETQYF. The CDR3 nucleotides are TGTGCCAGCAGCCAAGTTGCGGGGGCTGAGACCCAGTACTTC.

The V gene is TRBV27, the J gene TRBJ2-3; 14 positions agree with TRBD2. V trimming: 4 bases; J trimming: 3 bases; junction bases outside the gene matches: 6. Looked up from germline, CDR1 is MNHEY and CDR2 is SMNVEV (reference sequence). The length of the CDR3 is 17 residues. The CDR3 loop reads CASSWTSGGTGTDTQYF. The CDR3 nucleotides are TGTGCCAGCAGTTGGACTAGCGGGGGGACCGGAACAGATACGCAGTATTTT.

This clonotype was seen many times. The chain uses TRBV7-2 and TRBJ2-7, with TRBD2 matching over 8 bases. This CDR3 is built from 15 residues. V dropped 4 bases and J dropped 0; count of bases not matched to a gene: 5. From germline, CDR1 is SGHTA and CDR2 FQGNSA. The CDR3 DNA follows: TGTGCCAGCAGCTCGTCGGGGGGGAGCTCCTACGAGCAGTACTTC. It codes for CASSSSGGSSYEQYF. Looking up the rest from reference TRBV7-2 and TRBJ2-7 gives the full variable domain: GAGVSQSPSNKVTEKGKDVELRCDPISGHTALYWYRQSLGQGLEFLIYFQGNSAPDKSGLPSDRFSAERTGGSVSTLTIQRTQQEDSAVYLCASSSSGGSSYEQYFGPGTRLTVT.

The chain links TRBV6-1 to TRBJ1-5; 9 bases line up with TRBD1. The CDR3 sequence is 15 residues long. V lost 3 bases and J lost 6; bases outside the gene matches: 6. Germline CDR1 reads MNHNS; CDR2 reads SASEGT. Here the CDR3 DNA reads TGTGCCAGCAGTGAGGGGACAGGGAAGGGTCAGCCCCAGCATTTT. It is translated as CASSEGTGKGQPQHF.

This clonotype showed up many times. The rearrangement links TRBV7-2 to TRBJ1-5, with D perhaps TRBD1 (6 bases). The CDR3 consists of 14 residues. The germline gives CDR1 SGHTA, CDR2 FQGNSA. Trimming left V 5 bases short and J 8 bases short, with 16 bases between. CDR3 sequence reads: CASSAQGSLEPQHF. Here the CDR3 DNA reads TGTGCCAGCAGCGCACAGGGTTCCCTTGAGCCCCAGCATTTT.

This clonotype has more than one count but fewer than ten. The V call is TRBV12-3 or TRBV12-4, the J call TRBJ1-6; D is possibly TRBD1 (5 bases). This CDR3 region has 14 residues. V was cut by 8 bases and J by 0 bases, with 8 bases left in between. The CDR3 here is CASGQGSYNSPLHF. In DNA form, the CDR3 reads TGTGCCAGCGGTCAGGGCTCCTATAATTCACCCCTCCACTTT.

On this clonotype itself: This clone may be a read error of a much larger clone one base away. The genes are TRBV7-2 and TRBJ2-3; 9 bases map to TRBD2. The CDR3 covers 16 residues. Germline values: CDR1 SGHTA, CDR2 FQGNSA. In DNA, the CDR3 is TGTGCCTGCAGCTTACCCCCGTTGGTGAGCGGGGGGTCGCAGTATTTT. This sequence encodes CACSLPPLVSGGSQYF.

The CDR3 here is CASSLSKGFWQYF. The CDR3 DNA is TGTGCCAGCAGCTTATCAAAGGGTTTCTGGCAGTACTTC. J is TRBJ2-5 and V is TRBV7-8; D uncertain. The germline V gene encodes CDR1 SGHVS and CDR2 FQNEAQ. This CDR3 is built from 13 residues. The V end was cut by 2 bases, the J end by 11 bases, with 15 bases between.

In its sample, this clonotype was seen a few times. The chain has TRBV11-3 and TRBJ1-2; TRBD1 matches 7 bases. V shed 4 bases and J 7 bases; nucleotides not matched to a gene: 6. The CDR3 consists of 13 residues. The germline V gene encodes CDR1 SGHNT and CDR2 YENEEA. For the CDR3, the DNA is TGTGCCAGCAGCTCGGACAGGAGGAGTGGCTACACCTTC. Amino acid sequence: CASSSDRRSGYTF.

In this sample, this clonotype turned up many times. The CDR3 is CASSLAERGATDTQYF. CDR3 DNA: TGTGCCAGCAGCCTCGCGGAGCGGGGGGCCACAGATACGCAGTATTTT. V is TRBV7-9 and J is TRBJ2-3, with 9 bases matching TRBD2. The CDR3 extends over 16 amino acids. V was pared by 5 bases and J by 2 bases, with 8 bases of the junction left unmatched. CDR1 is SEHNR and CDR2 is FQNEAQ in the germline V gene (reference sequence).

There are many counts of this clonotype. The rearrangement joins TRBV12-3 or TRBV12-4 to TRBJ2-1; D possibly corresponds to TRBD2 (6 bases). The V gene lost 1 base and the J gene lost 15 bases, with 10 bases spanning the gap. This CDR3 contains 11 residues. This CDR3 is CASSLGRAPFF. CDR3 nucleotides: TGTGCCAGCAGTTTAGGGAGGGCCCCGTTCTTC.

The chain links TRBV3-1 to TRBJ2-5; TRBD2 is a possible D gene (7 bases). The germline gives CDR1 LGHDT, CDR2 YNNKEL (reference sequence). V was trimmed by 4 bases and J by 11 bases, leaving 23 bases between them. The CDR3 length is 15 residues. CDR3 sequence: CASSLRGGRYNEQYF. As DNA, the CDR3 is TGTGCCAGCAGCCTTCGCGGGGGCCGGTACAATGAGCAGTACTTC.

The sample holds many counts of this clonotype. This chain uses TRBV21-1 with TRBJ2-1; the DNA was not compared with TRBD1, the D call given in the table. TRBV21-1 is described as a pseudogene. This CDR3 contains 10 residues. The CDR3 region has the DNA TGTGCCAGCAGCAATAACAGGGAGTTCTTC. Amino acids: CASSNNREFF.

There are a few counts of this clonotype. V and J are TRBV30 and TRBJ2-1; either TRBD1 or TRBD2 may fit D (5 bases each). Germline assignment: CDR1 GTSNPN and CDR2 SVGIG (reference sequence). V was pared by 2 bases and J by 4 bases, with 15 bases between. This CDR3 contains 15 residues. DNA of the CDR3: TGTGCCTGGAGTTCGGGGCAGCTAATATACAATGAGCAGTTCTTC. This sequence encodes CAWSSGQLIYNEQFF.

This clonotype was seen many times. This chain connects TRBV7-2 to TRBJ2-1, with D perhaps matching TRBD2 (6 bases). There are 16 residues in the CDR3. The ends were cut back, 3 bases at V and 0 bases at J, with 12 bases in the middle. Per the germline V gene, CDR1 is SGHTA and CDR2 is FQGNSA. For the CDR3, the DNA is TGTGCCAGCAGCTTGGGACTCGCTAGCTCCTACAATGAGCAGTTCTTC. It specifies CASSLGLASSYNEQFF.

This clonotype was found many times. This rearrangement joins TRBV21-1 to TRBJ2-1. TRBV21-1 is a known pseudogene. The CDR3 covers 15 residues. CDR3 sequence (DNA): TGTGCCAGCAGCAAAGTACTAAGAGTATACAATGAGCAGTTCTTC. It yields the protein CASSKVLRVYNEQFF.

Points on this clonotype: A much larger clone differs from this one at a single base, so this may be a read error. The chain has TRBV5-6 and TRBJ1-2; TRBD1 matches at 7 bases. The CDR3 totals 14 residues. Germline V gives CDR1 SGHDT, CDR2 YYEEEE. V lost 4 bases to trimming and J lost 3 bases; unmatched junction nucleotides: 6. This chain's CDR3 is CASSLIGQDYGYTF. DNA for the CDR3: TGTGCCAGCAGCCTGATAGGACAGGACTATGGCTACACCTTC.

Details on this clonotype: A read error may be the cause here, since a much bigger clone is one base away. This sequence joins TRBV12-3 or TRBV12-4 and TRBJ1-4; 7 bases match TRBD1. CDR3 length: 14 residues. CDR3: CASSVQGINEKRFF. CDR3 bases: TGTGCCAGCAGTGTACAGGGGATTAATGAAAAACGGTTTTTT.

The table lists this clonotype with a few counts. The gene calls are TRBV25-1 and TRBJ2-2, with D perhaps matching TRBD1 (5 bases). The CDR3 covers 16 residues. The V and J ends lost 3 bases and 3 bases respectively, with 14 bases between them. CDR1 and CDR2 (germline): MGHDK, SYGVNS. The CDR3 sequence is CASSDLGRVDTGELFF. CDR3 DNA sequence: TGTGCCAGCAGTGACCTGGGCAGGGTGGACACCGGGGAGCTGTTTTTT.

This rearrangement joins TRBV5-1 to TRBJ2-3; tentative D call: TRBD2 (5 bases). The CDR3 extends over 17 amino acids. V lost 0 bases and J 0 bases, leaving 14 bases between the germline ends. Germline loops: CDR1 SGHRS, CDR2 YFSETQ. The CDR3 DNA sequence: TGCGCCAGCAGCTTGGTCACGAGGGCCTCTAGCACAGATACGCAGTATTTT. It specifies CASSLVTRASSTDTQYF. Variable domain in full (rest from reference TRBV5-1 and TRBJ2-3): KAGVTQTPRYLIKTRGQQVTLSCSPISGHRSVSWYQQTPGQGLQFLFEYFSETQRNKGNFPGRFSGRQFSNSRSEMNVSTLELGDSALYLCASSLVTRASSTDTQYFGPGTRLTVL.

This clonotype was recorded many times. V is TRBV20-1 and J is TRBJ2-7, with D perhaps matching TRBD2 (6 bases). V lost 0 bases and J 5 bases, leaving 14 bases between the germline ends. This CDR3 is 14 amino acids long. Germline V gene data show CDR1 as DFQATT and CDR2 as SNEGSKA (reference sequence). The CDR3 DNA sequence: TGCAGTGCTAGAGATTGGGAGGTCCAGCACGAGCAGTACTTC. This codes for CSARDWEVQHEQYF.

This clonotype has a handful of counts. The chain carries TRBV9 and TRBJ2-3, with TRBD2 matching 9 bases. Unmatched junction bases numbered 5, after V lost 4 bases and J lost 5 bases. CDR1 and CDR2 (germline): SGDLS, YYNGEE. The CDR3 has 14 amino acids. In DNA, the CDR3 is TGTGCCAGCAGCCGCGGGGGGGCGGGAGATACGCAGTATTTT. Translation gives CASSRGGAGDTQYF.